Listed below are T cell receptor beta chains from one sample, sequenced in a study of shared clonotypes between healthy human individuals. Repertoires were generated with immunoSEQ multiplex PCR, while TCRdb's copy carries only in-frame clones and drops some. Among 90,000 to 100,000 clones listed, around half were seen once. The sample consisted of PBMCs. These receptors were taken from a middle-aged woman in good health. Some clones in this sample may be carry-over from other donors' samples. The CDR3 runs from the conserved cysteine through the conserved F or W. Each record gives: D gene, V gene, CDR3 length, J gene, clone size, CDR3 protein, CDR3 DNA. A D gene is named only where the DNA matches it firmly. A row's size may be missing; if present it is once, few, many or a size class.

D: .
V: TRBV6-4
length: 13
J: TRBJ2-7
size: few
CDR3: CASSEGERGEQYF
DNA: TGTGCCAGCAGTGAGGGGGAACGGGGCGAGCAGTACTTC

D: TRBD1
V: TRBV27
length: 16
J: TRBJ2-7
size: once
CDR3: CASSLDPGTGPYEQYF
DNA: TGTGCCAGCAGTTTAGACCCCGGGACAGGGCCCTACGAGCAGTACTTC

D: .
V: TRBV27
length: 10
J: TRBJ2-7
size: many
CDR3: CASSSYEQYF
DNA: TGTGCCAGCAGTTCCTACGAGCAGTACTTC

D: .
V: TRBV30
length: 12
J: TRBJ1-4
size: .
CDR3: CAWSLGNEKLFF
DNA: TGTGCCTGGAGTTTGGGAAATGAAAAACTGTTTTTT

D: .
V: TRBV7-6
length: 13
J: TRBJ1-2
size: .
CDR3: CASSLGPNYGYTF
DNA: TGTGCCAGCAGCTTAGGACCAAACTATGGCTACACCTTC

D: .
V: TRBV29-1
length: 12
J: TRBJ2-1
size: .
CDR3: CSVWWGEEEQFF
DNA: TGCAGCGTTTGGTGGGGGGAAGAGGAGCAGTTCTTC

D: .
V: TRBV4-3
length: 15
J: TRBJ1-2
size: .
CDR3: CASSQDRRGSYGHTF
DNA: TGCGCCAGCAGCCAAGATAGGAGAGGCTCTTATGGCCACACCTTC

D: .
V: TRBV6-5
length: 13
J: TRBJ2-7
size: many
CDR3: CASSYGGLYEQYF
DNA: TGTGCCAGCAGTTACGGGGGACTCTACGAGCAGTACTTC

D: .
V: TRBV20-1
length: 11
J: TRBJ2-1
size: .
CDR3: CSAKNYNEQFF
DNA: TGCAGTGCCAAGAATTACAATGAGCAGTTCTTC

D: TRBD2
V: TRBV7-6
length: 14
J: TRBJ2-7
size: many
CDR3: CASTPGLAGYEQYF
DNA: TGTGCCAGCACCCCGGGACTAGCGGGATACGAGCAGTACTTC

D: TRBD2
V: TRBV5-4
length: 14
J: TRBJ2-1
size: .
CDR3: CASSSSGRATEQFF
DNA: TGTGCCAGCAGCTCTAGCGGGAGGGCCACTGAGCAGTTCTTC

D: .
V: TRBV7-8
length: 14
J: TRBJ2-2
size: .
CDR3: CASSLGGRTGELFF
DNA: TGTGCCAGCAGCTTAGGGGGCAGGACCGGGGAGCTGTTTTTT

D: TRBD2
V: TRBV19
length: 18
J: TRBJ2-7
size: .
CDR3: CASSIRASGGSSSYEQYF
DNA: TGTGCCAGTAGTATAAGGGCTAGCGGGGGAAGCAGCTCCTACGAGCAGTACTTC

D: .
V: TRBV20-1
length: 11
J: TRBJ2-7
size: once
CDR3: CSAPRGREQYF
DNA: TGCAGTGCTCCGAGAGGCCGGGAGCAGTACTTC

D: .
V: TRBV28
length: 12
J: TRBJ2-3
size: .
CDR3: CASKGAADTQYF
DNA: TGTGCCAGCAAAGGGGCGGCAGATACGCAGTATTTT

D: .
V: TRBV29-1
length: 11
J: TRBJ1-1
size: many
CDR3: CSAERVTDAFF
DNA: TGCAGCGCTGAAAGGGTAACTGATGCTTTCTTT

D: TRBD1
V: TRBV10-3
length: 15
J: TRBJ1-6
size: .
CDR3: CAIRETGYVDSPLHF
DNA: TGTGCCATCAGAGAGACAGGGTATGTGGATTCACCCCTCCACTTT

D: .
V: TRBV28
length: 14
J: TRBJ1-5
size: .
CDR3: CASGPAGGDQPQHF
DNA: TGTGCCAGCGGCCCTGCGGGGGGCGATCAGCCCCAGCATTTT

D: TRBD2
V: TRBV6-1
length: 14
J: TRBJ2-7
size: .
CDR3: CASSVTSETYEQYF
DNA: TGTGCCAGCAGTGTAACTAGCGAAACCTACGAGCAGTACTTC

D: .
V: TRBV28
length: 15
J: TRBJ2-7
size: .
CDR3: CASSLYGASSYEQYF
DNA: TGTGCCAGCAGTTTATATGGGGCTAGCTCCTACGAGCAGTACTTC

D: .
V: TRBV20-1
length: 11
J: TRBJ2-1
size: .
CDR3: CSASGDNEQFF
DNA: TGCAGTGCTAGCGGGGACAATGAGCAGTTCTTC

D: TRBD1
V: TRBV28
length: 14
J: TRBJ1-2
size: .
CDR3: CASRPQGQRYGYTF
DNA: TGTGCCAGCAGGCCGCAGGGACAGCGCTATGGCTACACCTTC

D: .
V: TRBV7-5
length: 13
J: TRBJ2-5
size: .
CDR3: CASSLWGQETQYF
DNA: TGTGCCAGCAGCTTATGGGGCCAAGAGACCCAGTACTTC

D: .
V: TRBV7-3
length: 13
J: TRBJ1-1
size: many
CDR3: CASSQTMNTEAFF
DNA: TGTGCCAGCAGCCAGACAATGAACACTGAAGCTTTCTTT

D: .
V: TRBV5-4
length: 14
J: TRBJ1-2
size: many
CDR3: CASSPLESGYGYTF
DNA: TGTGCCAGCAGCCCGTTGGAATCCGGTTATGGCTACACCTTC

D: .
V: TRBV29-1
length: 13
J: TRBJ1-5
size: many
CDR3: CSVGGSSAQPQHF
DNA: TGCAGCGTTGGGGGCTCGTCCGCTCAGCCCCAGCATTTT

D: .
V: TRBV13
length: 14
J: TRBJ2-5
size: .
CDR3: CASSLEGEGETQYF
DNA: TGTGCCAGCAGCTTAGAGGGGGAGGGGGAGACCCAGTACTTC

D: .
V: TRBV7-9
length: 15
J: TRBJ2-2
size: .
CDR3: CATTPHREGTGELFF
DNA: TGTGCCACAACCCCCCACAGGGAGGGCACCGGGGAGCTGTTTTTT

D: TRBD1
V: TRBV10-3
length: 14
J: TRBJ1-5
size: once
CDR3: CANWDRGYNQPQHF
DNA: TGTGCCAACTGGGACAGGGGTTACAATCAGCCCCAGCATTTT

D: TRBD2
V: TRBV29-1
length: 13
J: TRBJ2-7
size: few
CDR3: CSVLPAGVYEQYF
DNA: TGCAGCGTTCTCCCAGCGGGAGTATACGAGCAGTACTTC

D: TRBD1
V: TRBV30
length: 15
J: TRBJ2-5
size: many
CDR3: CAWSPGDRDSETQYF
DNA: TGTGCCTGGAGTCCCGGGGACAGGGACTCCGAGACCCAGTACTTC

D: TRBD1
V: TRBV5-1
length: 14
J: TRBJ2-7
size: many
CDR3: CASSRQQGSYEQYF
DNA: TGCGCCAGCAGCCGTCAACAGGGGTCCTACGAGCAGTACTTC

D: TRBD2
V: TRBV4-1
length: 14
J: TRBJ2-1
size: .
CDR3: CASSQEQRGDEQFF
DNA: TGCGCCAGCAGCCAAGAACAGCGGGGGGATGAGCAGTTCTTC

D: .
V: TRBV4-1
length: 16
J: TRBJ1-2
size: few
CDR3: CASSQIMNSLNYGYTF
DNA: TGCGCCAGCAGCCAAATAATGAACAGTCTTAACTATGGCTACACCTTC

D: .
V: TRBV9
length: 15
J: TRBJ2-5
size: .
CDR3: CASSVRGQGQETQYF
DNA: TGTGCCAGCAGCGTTCGGGGGCAAGGTCAAGAGACCCAGTACTTC

D: TRBD1
V: TRBV25-1
length: 15
J: TRBJ1-1
size: .
CDR3: CASRDRDSAGTEAFF
DNA: TGTGCCAGCAGAGACAGGGATTCGGCGGGCACTGAAGCTTTCTTT

D: TRBD2
V: TRBV10-3
length: 18
J: TRBJ2-3
size: .
CDR3: CAISSGLAGGGSTDTQYF
DNA: TGTGCCATCAGTTCGGGACTAGCGGGAGGCGGTAGCACAGATACGCAGTATTTT

D: .
V: TRBV5-1
length: 13
J: TRBJ1-2
size: .
CDR3: CASSLSGDGGYTF
DNA: TGCGCCAGCAGCTTGTCAGGGGACGGTGGCTACACCTTC

D: TRBD1
V: TRBV2
length: 14
J: TRBJ2-5
size: .
CDR3: CASSEGDRGETQYF
DNA: TGTGCCAGCAGTGAAGGTGACAGGGGCGAGACCCAGTACTTC

D: TRBD1
V: TRBV11-2
length: 16
J: TRBJ1-2
size: .
CDR3: CASSYRPDRPNYGYTF
DNA: TGTGCCAGCAGCTACCGCCCGGACAGGCCTAACTATGGCTACACCTTC

D: TRBD2
V: TRBV7-9
length: 15
J: TRBJ2-1
size: .
CDR3: CASSLTASGRNEQFF
DNA: TGTGCCAGCAGCTTAACGGCTAGCGGGAGGAATGAGCAGTTCTTC

D: TRBD1
V: TRBV27
length: 14
J: TRBJ1-1
size: .
CDR3: CASRLRQGNTEAFF
DNA: TGTGCCAGCAGGTTGCGACAGGGGAACACTGAAGCTTTCTTT

D: TRBD2
V: TRBV10-2
length: 14
J: TRBJ2-7
size: many
CDR3: CASSPSGRTYEQYF
DNA: TGCGCCAGCAGTCCTAGCGGGAGAACCTACGAGCAGTACTTC

D: TRBD2
V: TRBV27
length: 15
J: TRBJ2-5
size: few
CDR3: CASAKPGLAEETQYF
DNA: TGTGCCAGCGCAAAACCGGGACTAGCGGAAGAGACCCAGTACTTC

D: TRBD1
V: TRBV28
length: 15
J: TRBJ1-2
size: .
CDR3: CASSPRQGGFYGYTF
DNA: TGTGCCAGCAGTCCAAGACAGGGGGGGTTCTATGGCTACACCTTC

D: TRBD1
V: TRBV29-1
length: 13
J: TRBJ2-7
size: few
CDR3: CSGGDRGPNEQYF
DNA: TGCAGCGGGGGGGACAGGGGGCCCAACGAGCAGTACTTC

D: .
V: TRBV29-1
length: 11
J: TRBJ2-1
size: many
CDR3: CSATGYNEQFF
DNA: TGCAGCGCAACAGGTTACAATGAGCAGTTCTTC

D: .
V: TRBV2
length: 13
J: TRBJ2-7
size: .
CDR3: CASRPETNYEQYF
DNA: TGTGCCAGCAGACCCGAGACCAACTACGAGCAGTACTTC

D: .
V: TRBV7-8
length: 14
J: TRBJ1-4
size: many
CDR3: CASSFPSGAEKLFF
DNA: TGTGCCAGCAGCTTCCCATCGGGGGCGGAAAAACTGTTTTTT

D: TRBD2
V: TRBV5-1
length: 20
J: TRBJ2-1
size: .
CDR3: CASSIAGLAGGAGSYNEQFF
DNA: TGCGCCAGCAGCATTGCGGGACTAGCGGGAGGGGCCGGGTCCTACAATGAGCAGTTCTTC